This T cell receptor beta chain is from a study of cytomegalovirus exposure and HLA in healthy donors. Only a few counts were recorded for this clone. Its antigen is unidentified. General study findings and limits: Later analysis revealed greater clonal expansion in HLA-associated TCR beta chains than in equally common others. Highly shared sequence variants in one cluster were likely a sequencing artifact. It was taken for granted in presence/absence analyses that sequencing depth across donors was roughly uniform. Segments of the TCR beta V type were, in most cases, productive about 87% or about 30% of the time in an earlier analysis.

It was with 60 Vbeta and 13 Jbeta primers that the PCR ran. Sequencing used immunoSEQ multiplex PCR; TCRdb keeps in-frame clones, though not all of them. The data contain some 110,000 clones, roughly 13% of them singletons. The CDR3 totals 15 residues. Germline CDR1 reads MNHNY; CDR2 reads SVGAGI (reference sequence). V dropped 5 bases and J dropped 5; count of bases not matched to a gene: 10. Material for sequencing was PBMCs. This sequence originates from a middle-aged man in good health and CMV-seropositive. The rearrangement joins TRBV6-6 to TRBJ2-5, with 8 bases identical to TRBD2. The CDR3 loop reads CASSLGIAGMETQYF. The CDR3 DNA reads as TGTGCCAGCAGTCTAGGTATAGCGGGGATGGAGACCCAGTACTTC.